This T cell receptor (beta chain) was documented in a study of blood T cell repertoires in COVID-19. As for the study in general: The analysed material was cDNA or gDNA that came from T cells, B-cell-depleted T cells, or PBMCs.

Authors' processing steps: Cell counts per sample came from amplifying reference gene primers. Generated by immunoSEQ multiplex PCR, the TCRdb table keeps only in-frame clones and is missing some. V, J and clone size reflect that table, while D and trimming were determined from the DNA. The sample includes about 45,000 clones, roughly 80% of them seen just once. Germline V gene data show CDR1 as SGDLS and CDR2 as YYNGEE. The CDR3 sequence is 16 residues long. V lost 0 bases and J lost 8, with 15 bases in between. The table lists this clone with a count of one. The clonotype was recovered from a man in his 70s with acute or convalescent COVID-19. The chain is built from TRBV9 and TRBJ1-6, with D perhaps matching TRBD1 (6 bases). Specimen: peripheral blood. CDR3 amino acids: CASSVGGRAGDSPLHF. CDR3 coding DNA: TGTGCCAGCAGCGTAGGTGGGCGGGCAGGGGATTCACCCCTCCACTTT. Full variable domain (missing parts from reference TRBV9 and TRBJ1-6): DSGVTQTPKHLITATGQRVTLRCSPRSGDLSVYWYQQSLDQGLQFLIQYYNGEERAKGNILERFSAQQFPDLHSELNLSSLELGDSALYFCASSVGGRAGDSPLHFGNGTRLTVT.